Presented here are 15 T cell receptor beta chains from one specimen sequenced in a study of response to subunit inactivated influenza vaccine. Each CDR3 protein gets one entry after TCRdb re-called the RT-PCR reads with MiXCR. Here the sample spans some 550,000 distinct CDR3 sequences, approximately 24% being singletons. This sample also appeared in a second study, on T cells expressing NK-cell markers. From that report: Synthesis of TCR beta cDNA relied on 5'RACE template switching carrying UMIs.

The material was CD4+ T cells sorted from PBMCs, obtained 11 to 12 days after vaccination. These receptors came from a middle-aged man who received an inactivated influenza vaccine.

This clonotype was recorded at least ten times. The genes are TRBV12-3 or TRBV12-4 and TRBJ2-6, with D unclear. V was pared by 2 bases and J by 2 bases, with 1 base between. This CDR3 is built from 13 residues. CDR3 in amino acids: CASSLPGANVLTF. In DNA, the CDR3 is TGTGCCAGCAGTTTACCTGGGGCCAACGTCCTGACTTTC.

The rearrangement links TRBV2 to TRBJ2-3; 10 positions agree with TRBD2. The germline V gene has CDR1 SNHLY and CDR2 FYNNEI. The junction had 7 bases not matched to a gene; V was cut back by 6 bases and J by 7 bases. The CDR3 totals 14 residues. The CDR3 loop reads CASRNSGGPYTQYF. For the CDR3, the DNA is TGTGCCAGCAGGAATAGCGGGGGGCCATATACGCAGTATTTT.

This clonotype was seen a handful of times. The CDR3 DNA sequence: TGCGCCAGCAGCATAGACAGAAGCTCCTACAATGAGCAGTTCTTC. Its protein product is CASSIDRSSYNEQFF. V usage is TRBV4-1 and J usage is TRBJ2-1; D is possibly TRBD1 (5 bases). CDR3 size: 15 residues. V was trimmed by 5 bases and J by 0 bases, leaving 11 bases between them. Germline CDR1 and CDR2: MGHRA and YSYEKL.

This chain connects TRBV6-1 to TRBJ1-1, with 8 bases fitting TRBD1. Losses at the gene ends were 7 bases for V and 2 bases for J; bases not matched to a gene: 12. Germline CDR1 and CDR2: MNHNS and SASEGT. The CDR3 loop spans 16 amino acids. The CDR3, as DNA: TGTGCCAGCATTCTGCAGGGGGCGGCGAAAAACACTGAAGCTTTCTTT. Protein sequence: CASILQGAAKNTEAFF.

V gene TRBV6-5 combines with J gene TRBJ1-1; D is possibly TRBD1 (5 bases). This CDR3 contains 17 residues. Deletions cut 2 bases from V and 0 bases from J, with 16 bases between. In germline, CDR1 is MNHEY, CDR2 SVGAGI. CDR3 in amino acids: CASSYTSGLQMNTEAFF. The CDR3 DNA is TGTGCCAGCAGTTACACATCAGGGCTTCAGATGAACACTGAAGCTTTCTTT.

This clonotype appeared a single time. Likely a read error: the CDR3 ends without its conserved phenylalanine or tryptophan. The chain uses TRBV2 and TRBJ2-2, with D hard to call. This CDR3 is built from 12 residues. V lost 4 bases and J lost 6, with 6 bases in between. In germline, CDR1 is SNHLY, CDR2 FYNNEI. Written as DNA, the CDR3 is TGTGCCAGCAGTGCGGCCCCCGGGGAGCTGTTTTTA. As protein: CASSAAPGELFL.

This clonotype has more than one count but fewer than ten. This chain links TRBV7-9 with TRBJ1-2; D uncertain. Germline lookup yields CDR1 SEHNR and CDR2 FQNEAQ (reference sequence). Trimming removed 5 bases from V and 2 bases from J, with 12 bases in between. This CDR3 has 14 residues. CDR3 sequence reads: CASSIRTENYGYTF. Here the CDR3 DNA reads TGTGCCAGCAGCATCCGGACGGAGAACTATGGCTACACCTTC.

CDR3 DNA: TGTGCCAGCAGCTTTCGACAGGGGGGGCCGAGCTCCTACAATGAGCAGTTCTTC. It is translated as CASSFRQGGPSSYNEQFF. V gene TRBV11-1 combines with J gene TRBJ2-1; 9 nucleotides agree with TRBD1. V dropped 3 bases and J dropped 0; count of bases not matched to a gene: 9. From germline, CDR1 is SGHAT and CDR2 FQDESV (reference sequence). The CDR3 spans 18 residues.

This clonotype has a handful of counts. The rearrangement uses TRBV6-5 and TRBJ2-7, with D possibly matching TRBD2 (5 bases). The CDR3 loop spans 13 amino acids. V lost 2 bases to trimming and J lost 6 bases, with 11 bases between them. Germline CDR1 and CDR2: MNHEY and SVGAGI. The CDR3 DNA reads TGTGCCAGCAGTTACACCATACGGGGCGAGCAGTACTTC. Protein sequence: CASSYTIRGEQYF.

This chain joins TRBV20-1 and TRBJ1-1; the match to TRBD1 covers 8 bases. J gave up 6 bases and V 7 bases, and 13 bases lay outside the gene matches. This CDR3 has 14 residues. Per germline, CDR1 DFQATT and CDR2 SNEGSKA (reference sequence). CDR3 in amino acids: CSGGQGSVIAEAFF. CDR3 DNA: TGCAGTGGCGGACAGGGTTCTGTTATCGCTGAAGCTTTCTTT.

The chain couples TRBV4-3 to TRBJ2-3; 10 positions agree with TRBD1. The CDR3 extends over 13 amino acids. The V gene's germline CDR1 is LGHNA and CDR2 YSLEER. V lost 0 bases and J lost 11; bases outside the gene matches: 2. DNA for the CDR3: TGCGCCAGCAGCCAAGAAGACAGGGGGCGGCAGTATTTT. Amino acids: CASSQEDRGRQYF.

This clonotype was counted only a few times. J is TRBJ1-6 and V is TRBV7-6; D might be TRBD1 (5 bases). CDR3 length: 15 amino acids. Germline loops: CDR1 SGHVS, CDR2 FNYEAQ. V shed 1 base and J shed 11 bases, with 15 bases lying between them. Here the CDR3 reads CASSLDGQGMTPLHF. The CDR3 nucleotides read TGTGCCAGCAGCTTAGATGGCCAGGGTATGACACCCCTCCACTTT.

The chain links TRBV7-2 to TRBJ1-6, with no clear D. The CDR3 has 18 residues. V was shortened by 0 bases and J by 10 bases, with 22 bases between the two germline ends. Germline CDR1 and CDR2: SGHTA and FQGNSA. This chain's CDR3 is CASSLAAGGLVVDSPLHF. CDR3 in DNA: TGTGCCAGCAGCTTAGCGGCGGGCGGGTTGGTCGTGGACTCACCCCTCCACTTT.

The V call is TRBV20-1, the J call TRBJ1-2; D is unresolved. The germline V and J ends were trimmed by 5 bases and 0 bases, with 10 bases remaining between them. The CDR3 sequence is 13 residues long. The germline gives CDR1 DFQATT, CDR2 SNEGSKA (reference sequence). The CDR3 spells CSADTGSNYGYTF. CDR3 coding DNA: TGCAGTGCTGATACCGGATCTAACTATGGCTACACCTTC.

This clonotype was seen repeatedly, ten times or more. This chain's CDR3 is CASSWDRGTAQYF. The CDR3 DNA sequence: TGCGCCAGCAGCTGGGACAGGGGAACGGCCCAGTACTTC. The chain couples TRBV5-1 to TRBJ2-5; 10 bases fit TRBD1. This CDR3 is built from 13 residues. The J segment lost 9 bases and the V segment lost 3 bases, leaving 5 bases of the junction unmatched. CDR1 and CDR2 from the germline V gene are SGHRS and YFSETQ.